The clone carrying this T cell receptor beta chain has ten or more counts. Germline V lookup: CDR1 WSHSY, CDR2 SAAADI. Unmatched junction bases numbered 6, after V lost 0 bases and J lost 7 bases. CDR3 length: 16 amino acids. This entry comes from a study of PD-L1 blockade in urothelial cancer. Time point: pretreatment peripheral blood. Repertoires were generated with immunoSEQ multiplex PCR, while TCRdb's copy carries only in-frame clones and drops some. The sample contains 68,000 or so clones, roughly 79% of which appear only once. The sequences come from PBMCs, collected around atezolizumab (anti-PD-L1) treatment. The source of this sequence is a man in his 70s with urothelial cancer. The chain joins TRBV10-2 to TRBJ2-1, with 10 bases aligning to TRBD2. In nucleotides, the CDR3 is TGCGCCAGCAGTGAGTCGTTAGCGGGGGGCGGAAATGAGCAGTTCTTC. This gives the protein CASSESLAGGGNEQFF.